This TCR beta chain originates from a study of cytomegalovirus exposure and HLA in healthy donors. As for the study in general: Researchers previously reported finding fewer than 120 million unique TCR beta sequences from 170 million or so T cells. Within an early data release were tens of millions of unique TCRs drawn from HLA-typed donors. Regarding the study as a whole: TRBV6-2, TRBV6-3 and some other V segments were excluded as indistinguishable.

This clone occurred a few times. Antigen: not known. The primer mix had 60 Vbeta and 13 Jbeta primers. TCRdb keeps only in-frame clones here, not all; method: immunoSEQ multiplex PCR. The table includes about 120,000 clones, around 72% detected once. The V and J ends lost 5 bases and 2 bases, in that order; junction bases with no gene match: 0. Germline loops: CDR1 SGHDT, CDR2 YYEEEE. This CDR3 contains 12 residues. The material sequenced was PBMCs. This receptor was obtained from a woman between 35 and 50 years old in good health and CMV-seropositive. The chain has TRBV5-6 and TRBJ2-5, with 7 bases that match TRBD2. Here the CDR3 reads CASRRGQETQYF. The CDR3 region has the DNA TGTGCCAGCAGGCGGGGGCAAGAGACCCAGTACTTC.